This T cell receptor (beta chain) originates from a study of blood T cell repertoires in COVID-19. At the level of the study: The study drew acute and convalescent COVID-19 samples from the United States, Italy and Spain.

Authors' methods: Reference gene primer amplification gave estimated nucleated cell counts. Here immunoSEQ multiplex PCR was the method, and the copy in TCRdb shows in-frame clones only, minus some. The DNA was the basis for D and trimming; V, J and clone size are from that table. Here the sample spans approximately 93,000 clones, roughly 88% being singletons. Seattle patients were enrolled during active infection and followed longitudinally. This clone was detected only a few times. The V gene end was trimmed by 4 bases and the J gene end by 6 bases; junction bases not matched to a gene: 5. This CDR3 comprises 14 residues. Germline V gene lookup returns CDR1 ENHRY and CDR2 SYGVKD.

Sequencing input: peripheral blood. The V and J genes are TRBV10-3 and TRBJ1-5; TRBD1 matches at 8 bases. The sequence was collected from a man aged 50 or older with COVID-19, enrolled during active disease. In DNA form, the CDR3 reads TGTGCCATCAGTGCGCAGGGGGCGCCTCAGCCCCAGCATTTT. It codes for CAISAQGAPQPQHF.